The 25 T cell receptor beta chains below were found in one sample sequenced in a study of blood T cell repertoires in COVID-19. TCRdb's copy holds only in-frame clones and misses some; the assay was immunoSEQ multiplex PCR. The repertoire holds about 130,000 clones, with over 75% as singletons. The sequencing input was peripheral blood. The receptors originated from a man aged 35 to 55 with active or convalescent COVID-19.

The rearrangement uses TRBV6-6 and TRBJ2-5, with a weak D call TRBD2 (6 bases). The CDR3 contains 15 residues. The germline CDR1 and CDR2 sequences are MNHNY and SVGAGI (reference sequence). Trimming took 5 bases from V and 7 from J, leaving 20 bases between them. In DNA, the CDR3 is TGTGCCAGCAGTATAGATTATACTGGGGGGAGGACCCAGTACTTC. It encodes CASSIDYTGGRTQYF.

The rearrangement joins TRBV19 to TRBJ2-3, with D hard to call. Deletions cut 0 bases from V and 5 bases from J, with 18 bases between. Germline assignment: CDR1 LNHDA and CDR2 SQIVND (reference sequence). The CDR3 has 17 residues. CDR3 sequence reads: CASSIDLSWAEQDTQYF. The CDR3 DNA reads as TGTGCCAGTAGTATAGATCTATCGTGGGCAGAACAAGATACGCAGTATTTT.

The chain joins TRBV6-6 to TRBJ2-2; unclear D gene. The CDR3 is made up of 15 amino acids. The germline CDR1 and CDR2 sequences are MNHNY and SVGAGI (reference sequence). Deletions cut 5 bases from V and 5 bases from J, with 15 bases between. The CDR3 sequence: CASSPHTTITGELFF. CDR3 in DNA: TGTGCCAGCAGTCCTCATACTACTATTACCGGGGAGCTGTTTTTT.

In this sample, this clone turned up once. The chain carries TRBV4-3 and TRBJ1-2; 7 bases align to TRBD1. The CDR3 length is 16 residues. The V segment lost 3 bases and the J segment 0 bases; nucleotides outside the gene matches: 7. Per germline, CDR1 LGHNA and CDR2 YSLEER. CDR3 sequence: CASSHSGQEANYGYTF. The CDR3 bases are TGCGCCAGCAGCCACTCAGGACAGGAGGCTAACTATGGCTACACCTTC.

The rearrangement links TRBV27 to TRBJ1-1, with 9 bases lining up with TRBD1. This CDR3 region has 15 residues. Looked up from germline, CDR1 is MNHEY and CDR2 is SMNVEV (reference sequence). J lost 3 bases, V lost 4 bases, and 6 bases had no gene match. CDR3 in DNA: TGTGCCAGCAGTTACCGCTGGACAGGGGACACTGAAGCTTTCTTT. It yields the protein CASSYRWTGDTEAFF.

The rearrangement uses TRBV18 and TRBJ2-2; weak D call: TRBD1 (5 bases). Between the trimmed V and J ends, which lost 1 base and 1 base, there was a span of 7 bases. The CDR3 sequence is 15 residues long. Germline V CDR1 and CDR2: KGHSH, LQKENI. The CDR3 bases are TGTGCCAGCTCACCACGAGGACAGAACACCGGGGAGCTGTTTTTT. Translated, it gives CASSPRGQNTGELFF. Full variable domain (outside the CDR3, taken from reference TRBV18 and TRBJ2-2): NAGVMQNPRHLVRRRGQEARLRCSPMKGHSHVYWYRQLPEEGLKFMVYLQKENIIDESGMPKERFSAEFPKEGPSILRIQQVVRGDSAAYFCASSPRGQNTGELFFGEGSRLTVL.

The chain combines TRBV6-6 with TRBJ2-1; D is perhaps TRBD2 (7 bases). Trimming took 10 bases from V and 1 from J, leaving 14 bases between them. The V gene's germline CDR1 is MNHNY and CDR2 SVGAGI (reference sequence). This CDR3 is 14 amino acids long. The CDR3 here is CATSGGASYNEQFF. The DNA for the CDR3 is TGTGCCACCTCGGGGGGCGCGTCCTACAATGAGCAGTTCTTC.

The J gene is TRBJ2-3, the V gene TRBV28; 7 bases map to TRBD1. Germline V gene sequence: CDR1 MDHEN, CDR2 SYDVKM. Losses at the gene ends were 6 bases for V and 4 bases for J; bases not matched to a gene: 4. This CDR3 comprises 13 residues. This CDR3 reads CASRGGGPDTQYF. The CDR3 nucleotides read TGTGCCAGCAGAGGGGGCGGCCCAGATACGCAGTATTTT.

J is TRBJ1-2 and V is TRBV29-1; 9 bases agree with TRBD1. The CDR3 sequence is 16 residues long. J gave up 3 bases and V 6 bases, and 14 bases lay outside the gene matches. Germline V gene sequence: CDR1 SQVTM, CDR2 ANQGSEA. Written as DNA, the CDR3 is TGCAGCGTCGGCAACTCCGGGACAGGGATCGACTATGGCTACACCTTC. It specifies CSVGNSGTGIDYGYTF.

This chain uses TRBV5-5 with TRBJ2-7; TRBD1 matches at 10 bases. J gave up 3 bases and V 4 bases, and 7 bases lay outside the gene matches. The germline V gene has CDR1 SGHKS and CDR2 YYEKEE (reference sequence). The CDR3 is 15 amino acids. CDR3 residues: CASSTPGTGDYEQYF. CDR3 nucleotide sequence: TGTGCCAGCAGCACCCCCGGGACAGGGGACTACGAGCAGTACTTC.

The V call is TRBV2, the J call TRBJ1-2; 10 nucleotides align to TRBD1. Germline V gene lookup returns CDR1 SNHLY and CDR2 FYNNEI. The ends lost 6 bases at V and 8 bases at J; junction bases unmatched: 9. The CDR3 totals 14 residues. CDR3 sequence (DNA): TGTGCCAGCAGCCCCGGGACAGGGGCTGGAGGCTACACCTTC. Amino acids: CASSPGTGAGGYTF.

This clone was counted only a few times. V and J are TRBV19 and TRBJ2-7; 10 bases are a match to TRBD1. After removal of 6 bases from V and 3 bases from J, the junction contained 5 bases not matched to a gene. Germline assignment: CDR1 LNHDA and CDR2 SQIVND (reference sequence). The CDR3 runs 14 residues. The CDR3 DNA sequence: TGTGCCAGTAGCAGACAGGGGGCGAGCTACGAGCAGTACTTC. Protein: CASSRQGASYEQYF.

This clone was seen just once. The chain combines TRBV7-9 with TRBJ2-7; TRBD1 matches 8 bases. Germline-derived CDR1 and CDR2 are SEHNR and FQNEAQ (reference sequence). J gave up 5 bases and V 6 bases, and 18 bases lay outside the gene matches. The CDR3 spans 17 residues. The CDR3 DNA sequence: TGTGCCAGCAGTTCCAGAGGGTCAGGGGGCTATGGGGACGAGCAGTACTTC. Translation gives CASSSRGSGGYGDEQYF.

This chain links TRBV19 with TRBJ1-2; 9 bases fit TRBD1. CDR3 length equals 16 residues. V was clipped by 5 bases and J by 4 bases; unmatched bases: 11. CDR1 LNHDA and CDR2 SQIVND come from the germline V gene (reference sequence). This CDR3 reads CASSPIGQGRSYGYTF. CDR3 nucleotides: TGTGCCAGTAGTCCAATAGGACAGGGGAGGAGCTATGGCTACACCTTC.

This chain connects TRBV5-1 to TRBJ2-5, with TRBD1 identical over 7 bases. The V segment lost 0 bases and the J segment 2 bases; nucleotides outside the gene matches: 4. In germline, CDR1 is SGHRS, CDR2 YFSETQ. The CDR3 covers 15 residues. Written as DNA, the CDR3 is TGCGCCAGCAGCTTGGGAACAGGGGTTCAAGAGACCCAGTACTTC. Protein: CASSLGTGVQETQYF.

CDR3 loop: CASSQDQGGRTSQYF. The CDR3 bases are TGCGCCAGCAGCCAAGATCAGGGGGGACGTACGTCGCAGTACTTC. The chain uses TRBV4-1 and TRBJ2-7; a weak D match, TRBD1 (7 bases). The CDR3 is 15 residues long. The germline gives CDR1 MGHRA, CDR2 YSYEKL. Trimming stripped 0 bases from V and 9 bases from J, with 18 bases between.

The gene calls are TRBV7-9 and TRBJ2-2; TRBD1 might be the D (5 bases). The CDR3 runs 16 residues. Germline V lookup: CDR1 SEHNR, CDR2 FQNEAQ (reference sequence). Trimming took off 4 bases at V and 4 bases at J, with 16 bases between the two ends. DNA for the CDR3: TGTGCCAGCAGCTCCCATTCCAGCAGGGTCACCGGGGAGCTGTTTTTT. Amino acid sequence: CASSSHSSRVTGELFF. Full variable domain (remainder filled in from reference TRBV7-9 and TRBJ2-2): DTGVSQNPRHKITKRGQNVTFRCDPISEHNRLYWYRQTLGQGPEFLTYFQNEAQLEKSRLLSDRFSAERPKGSFSTLEIQRTEQGDSAMYLCASSSHSSRVTGELFFGEGSRLTVL.

The chain joins TRBV9 to TRBJ2-5; TRBD2 matches 8 bases. V lost 1 base to trimming and J lost 0 bases; unmatched junction nucleotides: 5. Germline CDR1 reads SGDLS; CDR2 reads YYNGEE. This CDR3 contains 16 residues. In nucleotides, the CDR3 is TGTGCCAGCAGCGTAAACCCGGGGGGGTACCAAGAGACCCAGTACTTC. Encoded protein: CASSVNPGGYQETQYF. The variable domain in full, with the rest retrieved from reference TRBV9 and TRBJ2-5, is DSGVTQTPKHLITATGQRVTLRCSPRSGDLSVYWYQQSLDQGLQFLIQYYNGEERAKGNILERFSAQQFPDLHSELNLSSLELGDSALYFCASSVNPGGYQETQYFGPGTRLLVL.

The chain employs TRBV6-5 and TRBJ2-1, with 9 bases identical to TRBD2. V lost 2 bases and J lost 9; bases outside the gene matches: 8. Germline CDR1 reads MNHEY; CDR2 reads SVGAGI. The CDR3 sequence is 15 residues long. CDR3 sequence (DNA): TGTGCCAGCAGTTACGGACTAGCGACATCCCCTGAGCAGTTCTTC. Protein sequence: CASSYGLATSPEQFF.

This clone was observed once. The chain has TRBV10-3 and TRBJ2-4, with D unresolved. The germline CDR1 and CDR2 sequences are ENHRY and SYGVKD. This CDR3 has 16 residues. V was shortened by 3 bases and J by 0 bases, with 12 bases between the two germline ends. The CDR3 nucleotides are TGTGCCATCAGTGAAGATGGCCCGCTAGCCAAAAACATTCAGTACTTC. Translation gives CAISEDGPLAKNIQYF.

The chain combines TRBV5-1 with TRBJ2-7, with 7 bases lining up with TRBD1. V lost 4 bases and J lost 6; bases outside the gene matches: 1. The CDR3 runs to 11 residues. Per germline, CDR1 SGHRS and CDR2 YFSETQ. The CDR3 DNA reads TGCGCCAGCAGCACAGGGGTCGAGCAGTACTTC. This gives the protein CASSTGVEQYF.

This clone was seen a few times. V usage is TRBV7-2 and J usage is TRBJ2-1; D is perhaps TRBD2 (5 bases). V was trimmed by 5 bases and J by 6 bases, leaving 14 bases between them. The CDR3 length is 14 residues. The germline CDR1 and CDR2 sequences are SGHTA and FQGNSA. DNA of the CDR3: TGTGCCAGCAGCGAGTCGCGGGCCGGCAATGAGCAGTTCTTC. This sequence encodes CASSESRAGNEQFF.

The CDR3 spells CASSDMDSPRARYGYTF. In DNA, the CDR3 is TGTGCCAGCAGTGATATGGACAGCCCCCGGGCGAGATATGGCTACACCTTC. The chain combines TRBV6-1 with TRBJ1-2, with D perhaps TRBD1 (6 bases). This CDR3 region has 17 residues. Germline V gene data show CDR1 as MNHNS and CDR2 as SASEGT. Trimming removed 3 bases at V and 5 bases at J, with 22 bases between.

The chain combines TRBV18 with TRBJ2-1; no reliable D call. The germline V gene encodes CDR1 KGHSH and CDR2 LQKENI. The ends were cut back, 5 bases at V and 8 bases at J, with 13 bases in the middle. CDR3 length equals 13 residues. The CDR3: CASSADLADEQFF. CDR3 in DNA: TGTGCCAGCTCAGCCGACCTTGCGGATGAGCAGTTCTTC.

The chain employs TRBV19 and TRBJ1-2; 9 bases line up with TRBD1. The CDR3 length is 13 residues. V was pared by 3 bases and J by 7 bases, with 3 bases of the junction left unmatched. Looked up from germline, CDR1 is LNHDA and CDR2 is SQIVND (reference sequence). CDR3 region: CASSIQQGAGYTF. CDR3 nucleotide sequence: TGTGCCAGTAGTATTCAACAGGGGGCTGGCTACACCTTC.